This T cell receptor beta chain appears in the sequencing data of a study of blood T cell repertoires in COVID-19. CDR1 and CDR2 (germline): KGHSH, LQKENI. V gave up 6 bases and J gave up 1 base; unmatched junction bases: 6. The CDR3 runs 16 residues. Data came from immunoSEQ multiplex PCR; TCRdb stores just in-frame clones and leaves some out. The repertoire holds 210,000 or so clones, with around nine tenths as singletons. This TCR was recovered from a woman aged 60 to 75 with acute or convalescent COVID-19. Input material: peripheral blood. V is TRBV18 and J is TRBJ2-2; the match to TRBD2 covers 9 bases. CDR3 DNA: TGTGCCAGCTCCCTGAGCGGGGGGATGAACACCGGGGAGCTGTTTTTT. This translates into CASSLSGGMNTGELFF.